This T cell receptor (beta chain) was captured by sequencing in a study of T cell responses to AZD1222 COVID-19 vaccine (dated by TCRdb to the early 2020s). General notes on the study: Because spike-specific TCR depth and breadth did not differ between the two schedules, AZD1222 recipients who got a second dose at roughly 4 weeks were pooled with those who got a second dose at roughly 12 weeks. TCR sequencing was performed for 230 to 250 trial participants, of whom about 200 were given two doses of AZD1222 and approximately 25 were given two doses of MenACWY control vaccine. Trial participants were enrolled by age into 18-55, 56-69 and 70-plus year subgroups, with around 150, 28 and 57 TCR-sequenced participants respectively.

This specimen's time point label, interpreted: baseline before first vaccination. The vaccinee samples were drawn from two UK trials, COV001 and COV002, one of which was a single-blind randomized controlled phase 2/3 trial testing AZD1222 (ChAdOx1 nCoV-19) in healthy adults. For TCRbeta chain sequencing, PBMC samples from trial participants were taken at day 0 and at day 28 after the second dose. General study outcomes and caveats: Conclusions about previously exposed vaccinees were limited because only 6 or 7 AZD1222 recipients were SARS-CoV-2 seropositive at baseline. No day 14 peak-response samples were available, so repertoires were characterized only after the peak T cell response. CD4 TCRs associated with the vaccine covered the entire spike protein, and the dominant responses were in regions 160-218 and 743-854. Epitopes outside the regions mutated in the B.1.351 and B.1.1.7 variants were reportedly recognized by nearly half of the unique spike-specific TCRs. Spike-specific TCR breadth and depth rose significantly after two AZD1222 doses compared with day 0 and with MenACWY recipients. Participants were mostly white British and included more females than males, and it was suggested by the authors that clonal diversity may have been underestimated. In the small 56-69-year group, the increase in depth fell short of significance, most likely because of low power.

The CDR3 regions of human TCRbeta chains were analyzed by immunosequencing. The paper's data handling went like this. TCRs in the repertoires were compared against a reference library of SARS-CoV-2-specific TCRs that had been generated with the MIRA antigen-specificity platform. Breadth meant the fraction of unique TCRs that were SARS-CoV-2-associated, whereas depth meant the fraction of total T cells that were SARS-CoV-2-associated. Using the MIRA data, every spike-specific TCR was mapped to the spike region that the TCR reacted to and assigned to either a CD4 or a CD8 class. Log10-transformed breadth and depth values were compared by one-way ANOVA with Sidak's multiple comparisons tests. TCRdb obtained this table from immuneACCESS and retained in-frame rearrangements with V and J assigned. These tables miss some clones; where compared with another copy, unresolved V genes account for less than half of the shortfall, and the remainder is unexplained. V and J calls and clone size are given by that table; D and trimming were obtained from the DNA. Here the sample has under 95,000 clones; just over 85% occur a single time. Of the sample, roughly 7.9% is held by the ten largest clones.

Per the germline V gene, SGHVS is the CDR1 and FQNEAQ is the CDR2. V is cut by 1 base and J by 1 base, and the space between the germline ends is 20 bases. From the cysteine through the phenylalanine, the CDR3 covers 19 amino acids. CDR3 DNA only is kept here, 57 bases in frame from base 1. The count of this clone is one. It lacks a known antigen. Base qualities are not provided; no much larger clone lies one nucleotide away. This TCR was sampled from an adult in good health. The sequence links TRBV7-8 to TRBJ1-3; the D gene cannot be resolved reliably. Sequenced material: peripheral blood, taken on day 0 of AZD1222 vaccination. The CDR3 region has the sequence CASSLGGFSTVRSGNTIYF. The nucleotides read TGTGCCAGCAGCTTAGGAGGTTTCTCCACGGTCCGGTCTGGAAACACCATATATTTT.